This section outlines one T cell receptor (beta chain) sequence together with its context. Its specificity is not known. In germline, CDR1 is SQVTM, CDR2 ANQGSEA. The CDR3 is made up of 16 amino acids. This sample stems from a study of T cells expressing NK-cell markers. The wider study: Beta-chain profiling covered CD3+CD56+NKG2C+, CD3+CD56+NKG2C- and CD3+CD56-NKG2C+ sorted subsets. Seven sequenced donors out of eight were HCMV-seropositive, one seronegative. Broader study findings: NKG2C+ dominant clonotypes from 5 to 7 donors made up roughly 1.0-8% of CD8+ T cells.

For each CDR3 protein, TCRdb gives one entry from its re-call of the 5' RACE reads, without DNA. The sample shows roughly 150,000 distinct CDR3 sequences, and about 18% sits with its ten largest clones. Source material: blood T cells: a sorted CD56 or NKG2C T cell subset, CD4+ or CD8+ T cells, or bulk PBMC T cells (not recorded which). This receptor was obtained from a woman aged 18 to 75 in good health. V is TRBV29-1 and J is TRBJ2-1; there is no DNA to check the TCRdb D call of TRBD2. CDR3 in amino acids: CSVVLVSGSHDNEQFF.